These 10 T cell receptor beta chains were all obtained from the same sample, sequenced in a study of T cell clonality in common variable immunodeficiency. The repertoire was sequenced with immunoSEQ multiplex PCR; TCRdb's copy has only in-frame clones and lacks some. The data show about 31,000 clones, with none appearing a single time. What was sequenced was peripheral blood mononuclear cells. The origin of the receptors is a person aged 18-70 years in good health.

This clone was picked up many times. The observed sequence ends 3 residues before the CDR3 terminus, with the missing tail filled in from the germline J gene. The chain is built from TRBV7-8 and TRBJ2-7, with D possibly being TRBD1 or TRBD2 (5 bases each). This CDR3 region has 14 residues. V lost 3 bases to trimming and J lost 4 bases, with 13 bases between them. In germline, CDR1 is SGHVS, CDR2 FQNEAQ. The sequenced CDR3 bases are TGTGCCAGCAGCTTGCCGAGGGGTGGGTACGAG. Its protein product is CASSLPRGGYE. The CDR3, in full, reads CASSLPRGGYEQYF.

This clone was counted ten times or more. The read falls 3 residues short of the CDR3 end, and the missing part is taken from the germline J gene. V usage is TRBV6-4 and J usage is TRBJ1-2; D perhaps matches TRBD1 (5 bases). The germline V and J ends were trimmed by 2 bases and 3 bases, with 7 bases remaining between them. Germline V gene lookup returns CDR1 MRHNA and CDR2 SNTAGT. The CDR3 runs to 13 residues. CDR3 DNA, as far as it was read: TGTGCCAGCAGTGACGGCAGGGACTATGGC. This codes for CASSDGRDYG. In full, the CDR3 reads CASSDGRDYGYTF.

Ten or more counts support this clone. The read terminates 3 residues before the CDR3 end, so the remaining end is supplied by the germline J gene. The genes are TRBV13 and TRBJ2-7; tentative D call: TRBD1 (6 bases). CDR3 length equals 15 residues. Trimming stripped 0 bases from V and 5 bases from J, with 14 bases between. Per the germline V gene, CDR1 is PRHDT and CDR2 is FYEKMQ (reference sequence). The CDR3 spells CASSLGFRTADEQYF. Incomplete CDR3 DNA: TGTGCCAGCAGCTTAGGTTTCAGGACAGCGGACGAG.

This clone was recorded at least ten times. The observed sequence ends 3 residues before the CDR3 terminus, with the missing tail filled in from the germline J gene. The chain links TRBV29-1 to TRBJ1-1; D remains unclear. V lost 5 bases and J lost 0, with 13 bases in between. This CDR3 has 14 residues. The germline CDR1 and CDR2 sequences are SQVTM and ANQGSEA. CDR3 DNA, as far as it was read: TGCAGCGTTAGCCCAGGCTTCATGAACACTGAA. Amino acid sequence: CSVSPGFMNTE. The complete CDR3 reads CSVSPGFMNTEAFF.

This clone was detected ten times or more. A read error may account for a junction end that differs from germline. The CDR3 is cut off 3 residues early in the read; its end comes from the germline J gene. The chain employs TRBV2 and TRBJ2-5; D not certain. The CDR3 is 12 amino acids. CDR1 and CDR2 (germline): SNHLY, FYNNEI. CDR3 amino acids: CASSAYQETQYF. The covered CDR3 bases are TGTGCCAGCAGCGCATACCAGGAGACC.

This clone was recorded at least ten times. The read comes to an end 3 residues before the CDR3 does, leaving the germline J gene to fill in the end. V gene TRBV5-1 combines with J gene TRBJ2-3, with TRBD2 matching 11 bases. With V trimmed by 4 bases and J by 2 bases, 3 bases remained unmatched. This CDR3 has 15 amino acids. Germline lookup yields CDR1 SGHRS and CDR2 YFSETQ. CDR3 sequence reads: CASSKTSGATDTQYF. Incomplete CDR3 DNA: TGCGCCAGCAGCAAGACTAGCGGGGCCACAGATACG.

This clone was recorded at least ten times. The missing CDR3 end, 3 residues past where the read stops, is filled in from the germline J gene. This sequence joins TRBV11-3 and TRBJ1-1, with TRBD1 as a possible D gene (6 bases). This CDR3 region has 15 residues. Trimming shortened V by 1 base and J by 5 bases, and 14 bases separated the two germline ends. The germline CDR1 and CDR2 sequences are SGHNT and YENEEA. The sequenced CDR3 bases are TGTGCCAGCAGCTTAGGGGGGGGCGCGAAGACTGAA. Amino acids: CASSLGGGAKTE. The whole CDR3 sequence reads CASSLGGGAKTEAFF.

This clone was seen at least ten times. The missing CDR3 end, 3 residues past where the read stops, is filled in from the germline J gene. V and J are TRBV5-4 and TRBJ1-4, with D possibly matching TRBD1 (6 bases). Germline V gene lookup returns CDR1 SGHNT and CDR2 YYREEE (reference sequence). The ends were cut back, 3 bases at V and 5 bases at J, with 11 bases in the middle. This CDR3 contains 14 residues. CDR3 sequence reads: CASSSDSRNEKLFF. The CDR3 bases that were read are TGTGCCAGCAGCTCGGACAGCAGAAATGAAAAA.

This clone was seen ten or more times. Read data end 3 residues before the CDR3 end; the end is taken from the germline J gene. The rearrangement links TRBV30 to TRBJ2-5; 14 nucleotides line up with TRBD2. Unmatched junction bases numbered 6, after V lost 3 bases and J lost 6 bases. The CDR3 covers 15 residues. CDR1 and CDR2 (germline): GTSNPN, SVGIG (reference sequence). The CDR3 reads CAWSPGTSGGQTQYF. The sequenced part of the CDR3 DNA is TGTGCCTGGAGCCCAGGGACTAGCGGGGGTCAGACC.

This clone was found many times. The read terminates 3 residues before the CDR3 end, so the remaining end is supplied by the germline J gene. The V and J genes are TRBV18 and TRBJ2-7; TRBD1 aligns across 7 bases. Looked up from germline, CDR1 is KGHSH and CDR2 is LQKENI. There are 13 residues in the CDR3. The V gene end was trimmed by 3 bases and the J gene end by 6 bases; junction bases not matched to a gene: 5. The CDR3 DNA, read in part, is TGTGCCAGCTCACCCGGACAGGTGCTCGAG. Translating gives CASSPGQVLE. The whole CDR3 protein reads CASSPGQVLEQYF.